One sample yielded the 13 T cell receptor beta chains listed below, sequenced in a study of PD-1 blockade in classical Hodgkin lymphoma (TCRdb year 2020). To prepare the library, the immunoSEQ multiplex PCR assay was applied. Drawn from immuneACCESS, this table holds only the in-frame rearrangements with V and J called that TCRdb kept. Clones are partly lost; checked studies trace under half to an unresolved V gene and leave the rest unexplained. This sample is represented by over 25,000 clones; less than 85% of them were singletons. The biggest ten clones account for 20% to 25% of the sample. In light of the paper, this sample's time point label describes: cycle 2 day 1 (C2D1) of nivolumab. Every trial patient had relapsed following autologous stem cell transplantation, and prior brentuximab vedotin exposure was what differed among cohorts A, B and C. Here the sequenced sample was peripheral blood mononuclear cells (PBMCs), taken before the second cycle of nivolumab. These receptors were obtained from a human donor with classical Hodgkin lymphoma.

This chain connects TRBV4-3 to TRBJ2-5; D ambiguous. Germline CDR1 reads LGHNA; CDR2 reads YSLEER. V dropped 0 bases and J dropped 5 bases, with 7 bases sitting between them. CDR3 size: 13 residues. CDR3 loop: CASSQDRIETQYF. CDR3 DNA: TGCGCCAGCAGCCAAGACAGGATCGAGACCCAGTACTTC.

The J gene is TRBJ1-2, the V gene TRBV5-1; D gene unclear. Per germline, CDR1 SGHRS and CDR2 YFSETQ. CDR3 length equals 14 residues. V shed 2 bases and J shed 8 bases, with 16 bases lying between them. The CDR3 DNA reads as TGCGCCAGCAGCTTCCTGGGCCAAGACCCAGGCTACACCTTC. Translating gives CASSFLGQDPGYTF.

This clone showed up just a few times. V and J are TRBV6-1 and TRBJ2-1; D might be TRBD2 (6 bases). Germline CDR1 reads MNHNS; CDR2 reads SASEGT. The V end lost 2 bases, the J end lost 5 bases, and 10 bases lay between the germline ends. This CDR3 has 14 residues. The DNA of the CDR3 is TGTGCCAGCAGTGAAACGGGACTTAACAATGAGCAGTTCTTC. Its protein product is CASSETGLNNEQFF.

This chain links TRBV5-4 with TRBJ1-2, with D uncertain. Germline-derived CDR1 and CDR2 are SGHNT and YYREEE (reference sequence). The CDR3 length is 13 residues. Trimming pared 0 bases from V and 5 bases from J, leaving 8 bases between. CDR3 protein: CASSLDNGYGYTF. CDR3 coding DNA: TGTGCCAGCAGCTTGGACAATGGTTATGGCTACACCTTC.

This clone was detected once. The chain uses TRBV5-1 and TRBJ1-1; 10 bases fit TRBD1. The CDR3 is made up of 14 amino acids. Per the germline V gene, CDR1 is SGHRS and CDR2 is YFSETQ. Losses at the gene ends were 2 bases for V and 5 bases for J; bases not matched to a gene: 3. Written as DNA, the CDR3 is TGCGCCAGCAGCTTCGGGGACAGGGGTACTGAAGCTTTCTTT. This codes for CASSFGDRGTEAFF.

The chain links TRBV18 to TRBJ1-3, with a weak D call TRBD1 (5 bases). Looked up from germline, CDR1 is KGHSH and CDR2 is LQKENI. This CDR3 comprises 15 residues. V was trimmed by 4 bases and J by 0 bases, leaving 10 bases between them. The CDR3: CASSQGRPSGNTIYF. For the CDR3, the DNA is TGTGCCAGCTCACAGGGACGGCCCTCTGGAAACACCATATATTTT.

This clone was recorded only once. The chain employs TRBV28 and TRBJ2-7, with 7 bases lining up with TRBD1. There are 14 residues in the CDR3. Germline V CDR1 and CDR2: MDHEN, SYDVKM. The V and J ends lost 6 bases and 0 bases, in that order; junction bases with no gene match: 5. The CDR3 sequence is CASSNRDSSYEQYF. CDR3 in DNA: TGTGCCAGCAGCAACCGGGACAGCTCCTACGAGCAGTACTTC.

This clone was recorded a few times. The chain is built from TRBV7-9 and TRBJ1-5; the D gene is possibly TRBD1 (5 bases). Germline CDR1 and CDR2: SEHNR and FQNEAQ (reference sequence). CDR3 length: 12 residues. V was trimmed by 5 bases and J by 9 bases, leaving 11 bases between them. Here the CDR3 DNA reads TGTGCCAGCAGCCTAGACAGTACGCCCCAGCATTTT. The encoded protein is CASSLDSTPQHF.

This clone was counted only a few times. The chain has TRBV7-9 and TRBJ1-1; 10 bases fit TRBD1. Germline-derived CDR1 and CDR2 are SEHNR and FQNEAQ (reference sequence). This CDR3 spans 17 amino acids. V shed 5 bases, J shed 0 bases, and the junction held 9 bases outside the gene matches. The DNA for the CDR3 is TGTGCCAGCAGCGACACCGGGACAGGGGTCATGAACACTGAAGCTTTCTTT. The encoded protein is CASSDTGTGVMNTEAFF.

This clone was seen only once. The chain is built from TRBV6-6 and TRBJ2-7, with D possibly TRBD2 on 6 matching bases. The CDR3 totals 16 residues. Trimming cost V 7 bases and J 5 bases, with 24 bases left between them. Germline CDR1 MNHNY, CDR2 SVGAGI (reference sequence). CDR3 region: CASTFRETALENEQYF. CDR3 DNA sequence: TGTGCCAGCACATTTCGGGAGACAGCCCTGGAGAACGAGCAGTACTTC.

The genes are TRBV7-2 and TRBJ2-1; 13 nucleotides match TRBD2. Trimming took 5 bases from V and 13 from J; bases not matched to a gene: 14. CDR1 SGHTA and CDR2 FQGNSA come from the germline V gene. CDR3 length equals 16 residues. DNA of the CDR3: TGTGCCAGCAGCCTCAGACTAGCGGGAGGCCACTTTACACAGTTCTTC. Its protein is CASSLRLAGGHFTQFF.

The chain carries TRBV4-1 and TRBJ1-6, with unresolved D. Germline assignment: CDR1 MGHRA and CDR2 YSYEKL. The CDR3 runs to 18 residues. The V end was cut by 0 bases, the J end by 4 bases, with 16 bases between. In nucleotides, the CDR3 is TGCGCCAGCAGCCAAGACAGCTCTTATTCCATTTATAATTCACCCCTCCACTTT. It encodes CASSQDSSYSIYNSPLHF.

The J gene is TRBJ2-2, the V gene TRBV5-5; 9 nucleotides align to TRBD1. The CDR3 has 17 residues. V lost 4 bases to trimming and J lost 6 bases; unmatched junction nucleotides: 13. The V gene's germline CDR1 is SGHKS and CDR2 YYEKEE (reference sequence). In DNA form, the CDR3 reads TGTGCCAGCAGCAGCCGGGACAGGGCTAACAACGCCGGGGAGCTGTTTTTT. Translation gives CASSSRDRANNAGELFF.